A single sample is the source of the 27 T cell receptor beta chains below, sequenced in a study of T cells in tumors after PD-1 blockade. The method was immunoSEQ multiplex PCR; TCRdb's version includes in-frame clones alone and lacks a portion of them. The sample consists of roughly 9,800 clones, roughly three fifths of them appearing once. The material sequenced was tumor tissue, taken after anti-PD-1 treatment. These receptors were taken from a human donor with basal cell carcinoma.

This clone was seen a few times. The chain couples TRBV11-3 to TRBJ2-2; possibly TRBD1 for D (5 bases). The CDR3 consists of 15 residues. V shed 7 bases and J shed 3 bases, with 15 bases lying between them. Germline CDR1 is SGHNT and CDR2 is YENEEA. The CDR3 is CASKPVGDYTGELFF. The CDR3 DNA is TGTGCCAGCAAACCCGTAGGGGATTACACCGGGGAGCTGTTTTTT. Together with reference TRBV11-3 and TRBJ2-2, the CDR3 gives the full variable domain: EAGVVQSPRYKIIEKKQPVAFWCNPISGHNTLYWYLQNLGQGPELLIRYENEEAVDDSQLPKDRFSAERLKGVDSTLKIQPAELGDSAVYLCASKPVGDYTGELFFGEGSRLTVL.

The gene calls are TRBV4-2 and TRBJ2-5; 7 nucleotides line up with TRBD2. With 6 bases clipped from V and 0 bases from J, the junction kept 7 bases outside the gene matches. The CDR3 extends over 15 amino acids. Germline V CDR1 and CDR2: LGHNA, YNFKEQ. The CDR3 region is CASRPSGTYQETQYF. CDR3 nucleotide sequence: TGTGCCAGCAGACCTAGCGGTACATACCAAGAGACCCAGTACTTC.

This chain uses TRBV4-3 with TRBJ1-1, with TRBD1 identical over 7 bases. This CDR3 contains 13 residues. The trim removed 6 bases at V and 7 bases at J, leaving 8 bases unmatched. Germline V gene lookup returns CDR1 LGHNA and CDR2 YSLEER. CDR3 nucleotide sequence: TGCGCCAGCAGTTACAGGGGCCCTAATGAAGCTTTCTTT. It translates to CASSYRGPNEAFF.

This clone was counted a few times. Here the CDR3 DNA reads TGCGCCAGCAGCCTCACCCGGCTCCTCTCCTACGAGCAGTACTTC. Protein sequence: CASSLTRLLSYEQYF. The V and J genes are TRBV4-3 and TRBJ2-7; D is unresolved. Between the trimmed V and J ends, which lost 4 bases and 0 bases, there was a span of 13 bases. Germline values: CDR1 LGHNA, CDR2 YSLEER. The CDR3 length is 15 residues.

The chain combines TRBV9 with TRBJ1-2; D is unresolved. The V gene's germline CDR1 is SGDLS and CDR2 YYNGEE. V dropped 0 bases and J dropped 4 bases, with 7 bases sitting between them. The CDR3 is 13 amino acids. CDR3 region: CASSVDSAYGYTF. In nucleotides, the CDR3 is TGTGCCAGCAGCGTAGATTCGGCCTATGGCTACACCTTC.

The chain combines TRBV7-2 with TRBJ2-7, with D possibly matching TRBD2 (7 bases). V was cut by 2 bases and J by 5 bases, with 16 bases left in between. The germline V gene encodes CDR1 SGHTA and CDR2 FQGNSA. The CDR3 is 15 amino acids. The CDR3 sequence: CASSLTGGPTNEQYF. CDR3 DNA sequence: TGTGCCAGCAGCTTAACCGGGGGGCCCACCAACGAGCAGTACTTC.

The gene calls are TRBV5-1 and TRBJ2-2, with TRBD2 matching over 9 bases. The length of the CDR3 is 17 residues. CDR1 is SGHRS and CDR2 is YFSETQ in the germline V gene. V gave up 0 bases and J gave up 6 bases; unmatched junction bases: 9. The CDR3 sequence is CASSLGLAVDGSGELFF. The CDR3 DNA is TGCGCCAGCAGCTTGGGACTAGCGGTCGATGGCTCCGGGGAGCTGTTTTTT.

This chain joins TRBV7-2 and TRBJ2-2, with D uncertain. V was shortened by 1 base and J by 6 bases, with 6 bases between the two germline ends. Germline V gene sequence: CDR1 SGHTA, CDR2 FQGNSA. This CDR3 region has 13 residues. CDR3 bases: TGTGCCAGCAGCTTAGTGGGCGCCGGGGAGCTGTTTTTT. Amino acids: CASSLVGAGELFF.

CDR3 region: CASSVDGSGTYEQYF. The CDR3 DNA follows: TGTGCCAGCAGCGTAGACGGTAGCGGAACCTACGAGCAGTACTTC. J is TRBJ2-7 and V is TRBV9, with D tentatively TRBD2 (6 bases). The CDR3 runs to 15 residues. Germline V gene sequence: CDR1 SGDLS, CDR2 YYNGEE. Trimming took off 0 bases at V and 2 bases at J, with 12 bases between the two ends.

Within the sample, this clone is medium-sized. The chain recombines TRBV6-5 with TRBJ2-7; 8 bases fit TRBD1. Germline assignment: CDR1 MNHEY and CDR2 SVGAGI. The CDR3 loop spans 15 amino acids. V shed 6 bases and J 3 bases; nucleotides not matched to a gene: 10. DNA of the CDR3: TGTGCCAGCAGCCAACGACAGGGGACCATCTACGAGCAGTACTTC. This codes for CASSQRQGTIYEQYF.

The J gene is TRBJ2-7, the V gene TRBV21-1; the D segment call TRBD2 is taken from the table without a DNA check. TRBV21-1 is a pseudogene locus. The CDR3 length is 17 residues. CDR3 coding DNA: TGTGCCAGCAGCAGCCTGGGGAGGGAACCGAGCTCCTACGAGCAGTACTTC. Its translation is CASSSLGREPSSYEQYF.

The gene calls are TRBV5-6 and TRBJ2-3; no firm D call. This CDR3 contains 14 residues. V shed 0 bases and J shed 4 bases, with 9 bases lying between them. Germline V gene data show CDR1 as SGHDT and CDR2 as YYEEEE. CDR3 bases: TGTGCCAGCAGCTTGGGGCCAATCTCAGATACGCAGTATTTT. This gives the protein CASSLGPISDTQYF.

The rearrangement uses TRBV4-3 and TRBJ2-1; 10 bases fit TRBD2. Germline V lookup: CDR1 LGHNA, CDR2 YSLEER. Losses at the gene ends were 3 bases for V and 5 bases for J; bases not matched to a gene: 7. The CDR3 covers 16 residues. The CDR3 DNA reads as TGCGCCAGCAGCCACCTAGCGGGAGTTTCCCACAATGAGCAGTTCTTC. It codes for CASSHLAGVSHNEQFF.

This clone was counted a few times. The rearrangement joins TRBV4-2 to TRBJ1-1, with D perhaps matching TRBD1 (5 bases). This CDR3 has 13 amino acids. The V and J ends lost 8 bases and 7 bases respectively, with 17 bases between them. CDR1 and CDR2 from the germline V gene are LGHNA and YNFKEQ. CDR3 coding DNA: TGTGCCAGCGGGGACGGGGGGGTTCTTGAAGCTTTCTTT. It translates to CASGDGGVLEAFF.

This chain joins TRBV9 and TRBJ2-5; either TRBD1 or TRBD2 may fit D (5 bases each). CDR1 SGDLS and CDR2 YYNGEE come from the germline V gene. The CDR3 is 13 amino acids. Trimming cost V 3 bases and J 4 bases, with 10 bases left between them. The CDR3 nucleotides are TGTGCCAGCAGCGACGAGGGGAGAGAGACCCAGTACTTC. As protein: CASSDEGRETQYF. Drawing the rest from reference TRBV9 and TRBJ2-5, the complete variable domain is DSGVTQTPKHLITATGQRVTLRCSPRSGDLSVYWYQQSLDQGLQFLIQYYNGEERAKGNILERFSAQQFPDLHSELNLSSLELGDSALYFCASSDEGRETQYFGPGTRLLVL.

The CDR3: CASSPGRGLRYYGYTF. CDR3 sequence (DNA): TGTGCCAGTAGCCCAGGTAGGGGGCTTCGGTACTATGGCTACACCTTC. The chain has TRBV19 and TRBJ1-2, with 7 positions matching TRBD1. This CDR3 has 16 amino acids. Trimming removed 6 bases from V and 3 bases from J; junction bases left unmatched: 13. CDR1 LNHDA and CDR2 SQIVND come from the germline V gene (reference sequence).

This clone is medium-sized (0.01 to 0.1%). This chain uses TRBV7-2 with TRBJ2-7; tentatively, D is TRBD1 or TRBD2 (6 bases each). The CDR3 consists of 14 residues. The germline gives CDR1 SGHTA, CDR2 FQGNSA. With 5 bases removed from V and 2 bases from J, the gap between germline ends came to 13 bases. The CDR3 sequence: CASSTRGVAYEQYF. The CDR3, as DNA: TGTGCCAGCAGCACGAGGGGGGTAGCCTACGAGCAGTACTTC.

This clone was recorded once. The junction differs from germline at one of its ends, possibly a read error. CDR3 protein: CASGTGWQEAQYF. The CDR3 region has the DNA TGTGCCAGCGGGACAGGGTGGCAAGAGGCCCAGTACTTC. V and J are TRBV19 and TRBJ2-5; 9 nucleotides align to TRBD1. The CDR3 is 13 amino acids. In germline, CDR1 is LNHDA, CDR2 SQIVND (reference sequence).

This sequence joins TRBV3-1 (or the pseudogene TRBV3-2) and TRBJ1-2; TRBD1 agrees at 9 bases. CDR3 length: 13 amino acids. V gave up 4 bases and J gave up 7 bases; unmatched junction bases: 4. Germline-derived CDR1 and CDR2 are LGHDT and YNNKEL (reference sequence). The CDR3: CASSLQGASGYTF. The DNA of the CDR3 is TGTGCCAGCAGCCTACAGGGGGCCTCTGGCTACACCTTC.

This clone was seen a few times. The rearrangement joins TRBV2 to TRBJ2-5; 7 bases line up with TRBD2. The germline V gene encodes CDR1 SNHLY and CDR2 FYNNEI. This CDR3 is 13 amino acids long. The junction had 7 bases not matched to a gene; V was cut back by 7 bases and J by 5 bases. CDR3 region: CASTKWGGETQYF. The CDR3 nucleotides read TGTGCCAGCACCAAATGGGGGGGGGAGACCCAGTACTTC.

V gene TRBV5-1 combines with J gene TRBJ2-3; D not resolved. The CDR3 covers 15 residues. Trimming took 0 bases from V and 0 from J, leaving 8 bases between them. Germline CDR1 SGHRS, CDR2 YFSETQ. For the CDR3, the DNA is TGCGCCAGCAGCTTGGACATGCCAAGCACAGATACGCAGTATTTT. Amino acid sequence: CASSLDMPSTDTQYF. Combining the CDR3 with reference TRBV5-1 and TRBJ2-3 gives the whole variable domain KAGVTQTPRYLIKTRGQQVTLSCSPISGHRSVSWYQQTPGQGLQFLFEYFSETQRNKGNFPGRFSGRQFSNSRSEMNVSTLELGDSALYLCASSLDMPSTDTQYFGPGTRLTVL.

In this sample, this clone is medium-sized (0.01 to 0.1%). Different DNA sequences within this sample yield the same CDR3. The rearrangement uses TRBV4-1 and TRBJ1-2; D not certain. The germline V gene has CDR1 MGHRA and CDR2 YSYEKL. There are 16 residues in the CDR3. With 0 bases removed from V and 3 bases from J, the gap between germline ends came to 14 bases. CDR3 in DNA: TGCGCCAGCAGCCAAGATCGGACGGCAGGAGACTATGGCTACACCTTC. Its protein is CASSQDRTAGDYGYTF.

The chain links TRBV7-2 to TRBJ1-1; tentative D call: TRBD1 (5 bases). Trimming removed 3 bases from V and 1 base from J, with 12 bases in between. Germline loops: CDR1 SGHTA, CDR2 FQGNSA. This CDR3 has 15 amino acids. The CDR3 loop reads CASSFSGTSNTEAFF. CDR3 nucleotides: TGTGCCAGCAGCTTCTCAGGGACTTCGAACACTGAAGCTTTCTTT.

This clone was counted between two and nine times. The chain links TRBV18 to TRBJ2-3; 10 bases fit TRBD2. The CDR3 has 16 residues. V lost 2 bases to trimming and J lost 9 bases; unmatched junction nucleotides: 11. Per the germline V gene, CDR1 is KGHSH and CDR2 is LQKENI. DNA for the CDR3: TGTGCCAGCTCACCAGTGGCTAGCGGGGGAGGTATCACGCAGTATTTT. Translating gives CASSPVASGGGITQYF.

The chain is built from TRBV4-2 and TRBJ2-7; possible D gene TRBD2, 6 bases. CDR3 size: 13 residues. V shed 2 bases and J shed 6 bases, with 11 bases lying between them. Germline V CDR1 and CDR2: LGHNA, YNFKEQ. The CDR3 here is CASSQRLDGEQYF. In DNA, the CDR3 is TGTGCCAGCAGCCAAAGACTAGACGGCGAGCAGTACTTC.

This chain connects TRBV28 to TRBJ1-5, with D possibly being TRBD1 (6 bases). The germline CDR1 and CDR2 sequences are MDHEN and SYDVKM. The germline V and J ends were trimmed by 6 bases and 4 bases, with 16 bases remaining between them. This CDR3 contains 15 residues. Written as DNA, the CDR3 is TGTGCCAGCAGCCCGCCCGACAGGAAGAATCAGCCCCAGCATTTT. Translating gives CASSPPDRKNQPQHF. Together with reference TRBV28 and TRBJ1-5, the CDR3 gives the full variable domain: DVKVTQSSRYLVKRTGEKVFLECVQDMDHENMFWYRQDPGLGLRLIYFSYDVKMKEKGDIPEGYSVSREKKERFSLILESASTNQTSMYLCASSPPDRKNQPQHFGDGTRLSIL.

The CDR3 DNA reads TGTGCCAGCAGTCGCACAGGTTACCAAGAGACCCAGTACTTC. This sequence encodes CASSRTGYQETQYF. The chain is built from TRBV27 and TRBJ2-5; D is perhaps TRBD1 (5 bases). The CDR3 totals 14 residues. Germline V gives CDR1 MNHEY, CDR2 SMNVEV (reference sequence). With 5 bases removed from V and 0 bases from J, the gap between germline ends came to 10 bases.